The next 22 T cell receptor beta chains were all read from a single sample in a study of blood T cells in healthy people across ages (dated by TCRdb to the mid-2010s). The library was generated by 5' RACE. The sequencer listed for this sample is Illumina HiSeq 2500. A second about 6 to 11 cycle PCR used a sample-barcoded 5' primer and a J-beta primer mix. TCRdb took the public reads, trimmed them with fastp at Q25, ran MiXCR for clone calling and kept in-frame beta chains. Duplicate CDR3 protein sequences are folded into a single record with the most common DNA and genes. The sample profile shows some 930,000 distinct CDR3 sequences; just under 30% of them were found once. The top ten clones comprise roughly 10% of the sample. These data are also associated with another study on T cells of mothers and their children.

Sequences were obtained from blood. These TCRs come from a woman in her 40s in good health.

This chain links TRBV27 with TRBJ1-1; 10 positions match TRBD1. Per the germline V gene, CDR1 is MNHEY and CDR2 is SMNVEV (reference sequence). The CDR3 spans 15 residues. Germline trimming cut 9 bases from V and 0 bases from J; bases unmatched to any gene: 7. CDR3 DNA: TGTGCCAGACCGCCGGGACAGGGGATGAACACTGAAGCTTTCTTT. Its translation is CARPPGQGMNTEAFF.

V is TRBV18 and J is TRBJ2-6; either TRBD1 or TRBD2 may supply D (5 bases each). The CDR3 is 18 residues long. Germline V gene sequence: CDR1 KGHSH, CDR2 LQKENI. Trimming removed 5 bases from V and 0 bases from J, with 17 bases in between. The DNA for the CDR3 is TGTGCCAGCTCATCCCGGGGCAGCGGAGACTCTGGGGCCAACGTCCTGACTTTC. Its translation: CASSSRGSGDSGANVLTF.

This clonotype turned up a few times. This chain connects TRBV12-3 or TRBV12-4 to TRBJ1-5; possibly TRBD1 for D (6 bases). The V and J ends lost 5 bases and 1 base respectively, with 15 bases between them. CDR3 length: 16 amino acids. CDR3 bases: TGTGCCAGCAGTAGCACCGGGACAATAAGCAATCAGCCCCAGCATTTT. This encodes CASSSTGTISNQPQHF.

This clonotype was recorded only once. One end of the junction does not line up with germline, which may come from a read error. The genes are TRBV5-1 and TRBJ2-5; 7 bases line up with TRBD1. The CDR3 is 14 amino acids. The V gene's germline CDR1 is SGHRS and CDR2 YFSETQ. The CDR3 is CASSQGTEEETQDF. Written as DNA, the CDR3 is TGCGCCAGCAGCCAAGGGACAGAAGAAGAGACCCAGGACTTC.

Details on this clonotype: Just one base apart from a much larger clone, this may be a read error. The chain uses TRBV5-1 and TRBJ2-5; 8 bases map to TRBD2. V lost 7 bases, J lost 0 bases, and 8 bases stayed unmatched. The germline CDR1 and CDR2 sequences are SGHRS and YFSETQ. The CDR3 is made up of 15 amino acids. The CDR3, as DNA: TGCGCCAGCGCCCCGGTAGCGGGGAACCAAGAGACCCAGTACTTC. This codes for CASAPVAGNQETQYF.

The chain uses TRBV7-3 and TRBJ2-7; 9 nucleotides align to TRBD2. The CDR3 has 15 residues. Germline V gives CDR1 SGHTA, CDR2 FQGTGA. V lost 6 bases to trimming and J lost 7 bases; unmatched junction nucleotides: 13. This chain's CDR3 is CASSRSGGRYNEQYF. In DNA form, the CDR3 reads TGTGCCAGCAGTAGGAGCGGGGGGCGCTACAATGAGCAGTACTTC.

This clonotype occurred a few times. The chain has TRBV2 and TRBJ1-1, with D unresolved. Germline V lookup: CDR1 SNHLY, CDR2 FYNNEI. The CDR3 runs to 13 residues. V was pared by 2 bases and J by 1 base, with 5 bases between. CDR3 protein: CASSELGNTEAFF. The CDR3 DNA sequence: TGTGCCAGCAGTGAACTCGGGAACACTGAAGCTTTCTTT.

This clonotype came up a few times. The chain has TRBV5-1 and TRBJ2-2; 14 bases are a match to TRBD2. The CDR3 runs to 15 residues. The germline CDR1 and CDR2 sequences are SGHRS and YFSETQ. Losses at the gene ends were 7 bases for V and 6 bases for J; bases not matched to a gene: 5. The CDR3 loop is CASSRTSGGPGELFF. Here the CDR3 DNA reads TGCGCCAGCTCCCGGACTAGCGGGGGGCCCGGGGAGCTGTTTTTT.

The rearrangement joins TRBV7-9 to TRBJ2-7, with D unresolved. This CDR3 comprises 14 residues. Germline V CDR1 and CDR2: SEHNR, FQNEAQ (reference sequence). Trimming left V 3 bases short and J 0 bases short, with 9 bases between. The CDR3 spells CASSFTQSSYEQYF. The CDR3 region has the DNA TGTGCCAGCAGCTTCACACAGAGCTCCTACGAGCAGTACTTC.

This clonotype was seen only a few times. The chain has TRBV4-1 and TRBJ1-2; no clear D gene. This CDR3 is built from 13 residues. Germline values: CDR1 MGHRA, CDR2 YSYEKL. V gave up 1 base and J gave up 5 bases, with 8 bases separating them. CDR3 in amino acids: CASSQGLGYGYTF. The CDR3 DNA reads TGCGCCAGCAGCCAAGGTTTAGGATATGGCTACACCTTC.

With respect to this clonotype: It may be a read error: a sequence one base away is much more abundant. This rearrangement joins TRBV3-1 to TRBJ2-5; TRBD2 might be the D (6 bases). The CDR3 sequence is 13 residues long. Germline V CDR1 and CDR2: LGHDT, YNNKEL (reference sequence). In DNA form, the CDR3 reads TGTACCAGCGGAGGGAGTGGTAAAGAGACCCAGTACTTC. Amino acids: CTSGGSGKETQYF.

The chain has TRBV7-2 and TRBJ1-5, with 12 bases matching TRBD1. CDR3 length: 16 amino acids. Trimming at V came to 5 bases and at J to 6 bases, leaving 8 bases not matched to a gene. Looked up from germline, CDR1 is SGHTA and CDR2 is FQGNSA. This CDR3 reads CASSPGTGGAFQPQHF. The CDR3 DNA follows: TGTGCCAGCAGCCCTGGGACAGGGGGCGCCTTTCAGCCCCAGCATTTT.

This clonotype showed up just a few times. This chain connects TRBV19 to TRBJ1-2; D is ambiguous. Germline assignment: CDR1 LNHDA and CDR2 SQIVND (reference sequence). The CDR3 is made up of 14 amino acids. V lost 6 bases to trimming and J lost 8 bases, with 19 bases between them. DNA for the CDR3: TGTGCCAGTAGCCCAAACGGTGACGTGGGGGGCTACACCTTC. Amino acids: CASSPNGDVGGYTF.

A few counts support this clonotype. The chain links TRBV24-1 to TRBJ2-1, with unresolved D. Trimming took off 7 bases at V and 5 bases at J, with 8 bases between the two ends. Germline CDR1 KGHDR, CDR2 SFDVKD. This CDR3 has 12 amino acids. CDR3 amino acids: CATSLEHNEQFF. Written as DNA, the CDR3 is TGTGCCACCAGCCTCGAACACAATGAGCAGTTCTTC.

This clonotype turned up a few times. The CDR3 protein is CAWSDSTGILSYEQYF. DNA for the CDR3: TGTGCCTGGAGTGATAGTACGGGGATCCTCTCCTACGAGCAGTACTTC. This sequence joins TRBV30 and TRBJ2-7; perhaps TRBD2 as D (5 bases). Looked up from germline, CDR1 is GTSNPN and CDR2 is SVGIG (reference sequence). V lost 1 base and J 0 bases, leaving 16 bases between the germline ends. CDR3 length: 16 residues.

The chain links TRBV7-9 to TRBJ2-7; possible D gene TRBD2, 5 bases. The germline CDR1 and CDR2 sequences are SEHNR and FQNEAQ (reference sequence). This CDR3 has 9 residues. Written as DNA, the CDR3 is TGTGCTCCGGCGGGCGAGCAGTACTTC. Residues: CAPAGEQYF.

At least ten counts were recorded for this clonotype. The genes are TRBV4-3 and TRBJ2-7; D is possibly TRBD1 (7 bases). V lost 0 bases and J lost 4, with 13 bases in between. This CDR3 is 15 amino acids long. Germline loops: CDR1 LGHNA, CDR2 YSLEER. The CDR3 region is CASSQDWAGGYEQYF. CDR3 bases: TGCGCCAGCAGCCAAGACTGGGCAGGGGGGTACGAGCAGTACTTC.

The chain has TRBV7-3 and TRBJ2-5; the match to TRBD2 covers 7 bases. CDR3 size: 20 residues. V lost 4 bases, J lost 1 base, and 21 bases stayed unmatched. In germline, CDR1 is SGHTA, CDR2 FQGTGA. The CDR3 coding sequence is TGTGCCAGCAGCTCGTACGGGCCTAGAGGGGCAGGGAGGGTCCAAGAGACCCAGTACTTC. Residues: CASSSYGPRGAGRVQETQYF.

This clonotype showed up just a few times. V usage is TRBV9 and J usage is TRBJ2-7; 9 nucleotides match TRBD1. This CDR3 has 15 residues. V lost 1 base to trimming and J lost 1 base; unmatched junction nucleotides: 3. Germline CDR1 and CDR2: SGDLS and YYNGEE. CDR3 nucleotides: TGTGCCAGCAGCGTACACGACAGGGGGTCCTACGAGCAGTACTTC. This translates into CASSVHDRGSYEQYF.

On this clonotype: This clone may be a read error of a much larger clone one base away. The rearrangement joins TRBV12-3 or TRBV12-4 to TRBJ2-7; TRBD2 matches at 15 bases. This CDR3 has 16 residues. The DNA for the CDR3 is TGTGCCGGCAGTGGACTAGCGGGGGGGAGCTCCTACGAGCAGTACTTC. Translated, it gives CAGSGLAGGSSYEQYF.

This clonotype has only a few counts. The chain combines TRBV15 with TRBJ2-7; 7 bases are shared with TRBD1. Germline V lookup: CDR1 LNHNV, CDR2 YYDKDF (reference sequence). V was clipped by 0 bases and J by 2 bases; unmatched bases: 4. The length of the CDR3 is 15 residues. In DNA, the CDR3 is TGTGCCACCAGCAGAGACGCGACAGGGACCTACGAGCAGTACTTC. It encodes CATSRDATGTYEQYF.

The chain is built from TRBV18 and TRBJ2-7; 7 nucleotides agree with TRBD1. The CDR3 is made up of 14 amino acids. V trimming: 4 bases; J trimming: 3 bases; junction bases outside the gene matches: 6. Germline V gene sequence: CDR1 KGHSH, CDR2 LQKENI. The CDR3 reads CASSRGQQYYEQYF. The CDR3 DNA sequence: TGTGCCAGCTCACGGGGACAGCAATACTACGAGCAGTACTTC.